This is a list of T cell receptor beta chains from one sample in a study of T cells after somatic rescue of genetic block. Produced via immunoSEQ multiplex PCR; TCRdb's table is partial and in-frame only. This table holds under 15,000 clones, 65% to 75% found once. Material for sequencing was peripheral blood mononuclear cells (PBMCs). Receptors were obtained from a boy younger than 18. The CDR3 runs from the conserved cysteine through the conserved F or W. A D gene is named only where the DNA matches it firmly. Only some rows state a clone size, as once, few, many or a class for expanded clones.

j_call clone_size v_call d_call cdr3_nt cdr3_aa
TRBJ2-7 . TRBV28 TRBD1 TGTGCCAGCAGTTTAATCTTCTCGGGACAGGGAGACGACGAGCAGTACTTC CASSLIFSGQGDDEQYF
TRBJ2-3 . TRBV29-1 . TGCAGCGTTGAAGATCCTCTTCTGGCCCCAGATACGCAGTATTTT CSVEDPLLAPDTQYF
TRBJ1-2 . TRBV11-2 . TGTGCCAGCAGCTTAGGCCAGGCCATAGGTGGCTACACCTTC CASSLGQAIGGYTF
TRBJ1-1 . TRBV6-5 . TGTGCCAGCGCGGGGGGACGGATGAACACTGAAGCTTTCTTT CASAGGRMNTEAFF
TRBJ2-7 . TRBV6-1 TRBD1 TGTGCCAGCTTGACAGGGTTCCCCTACGAGCAGTACTTC CASLTGFPYEQYF
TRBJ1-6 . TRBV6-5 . TGTGCCAGCAGTTACTCGCTGGACTCACCCCTCCACTTT CASSYSLDSPLHF
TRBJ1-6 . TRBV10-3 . TGTGCCATCAGTGAGTCGCCGGTAAGCTCCTATAATTCACCCCTCCACTTT CAISESPVSSYNSPLHF
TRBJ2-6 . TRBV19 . TGTGCCAGTAGTGATCCCCCCCAGAGGTTCTCTGGGGCCAACGTCCTGACTTTC CASSDPPQRFSGANVLTF
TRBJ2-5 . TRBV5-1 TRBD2 TGCGCCAGCAGCTTGGGGAGCGGGAGTAACCAAGAGACCCAGTACTTC CASSLGSGSNQETQYF
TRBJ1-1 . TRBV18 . TGTGCCAGCTCACCACGTCAGGGGAAGATGGGTGAAGCTTTCTTT CASSPRQGKMGEAFF
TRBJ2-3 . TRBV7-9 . TGTGCCAGCAGCTTTGGTCCGAGTACAGATACGCAGTATTTT CASSFGPSTDTQYF
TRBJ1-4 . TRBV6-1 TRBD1 TGTGCCAGCAGAATCAGGGGGCTCGGGGAAAAACTGTTTTTT CASRIRGLGEKLFF
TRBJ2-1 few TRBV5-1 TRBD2 TGCGCCAGCAGCCATCGAGTGGGCGGGGGGCTTGTCGATGAGCAGTTCTTC CASSHRVGGGLVDEQFF
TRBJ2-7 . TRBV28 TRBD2 TGTGCCAGCAGGACACAAAGGGGAGGGATCTACGAGCAGTACTTC CASRTQRGGIYEQYF
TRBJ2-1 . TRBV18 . TGTGCCAGCTCACCGGAAGGTGAGCAGTTCTTC CASSPEGEQFF
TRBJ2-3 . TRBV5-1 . TGCGCCAGCAGCTTGGGCCGGGATACTAGCACAGATACGCAGTATTTT CASSLGRDTSTDTQYF
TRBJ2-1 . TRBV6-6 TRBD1 TGTGCCAGCAGATCCCACCGGGACAGGGACTACAATGAGCAGTTCTTC CASRSHRDRDYNEQFF
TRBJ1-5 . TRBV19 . TGTGCCAGTAGTATAATTTGGCAGGGTGGCCAGCCCCAGCATTTT CASSIIWQGGQPQHF
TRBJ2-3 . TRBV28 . TGTGCCAGCAGTCCCGGTGGGGGGGGCCCAGATACGCAGTATTTT CASSPGGGGPDTQYF
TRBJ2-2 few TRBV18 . TGTGCCAGCTCACCACCTCTTATACAGGGAATCCCCGGGGAGCTGTTTTTT CASSPPLIQGIPGELFF
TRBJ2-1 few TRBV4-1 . TGCGCCAGCAGCCAAGATCGCGCGACAGTTTCCTACAATGAGCAGTTCTTC CASSQDRATVSYNEQFF
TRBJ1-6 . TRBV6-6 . TGTGCCAGCAGTCCCCCCGGACACGATAATTCACCCCTCCACTTT CASSPPGHDNSPLHF
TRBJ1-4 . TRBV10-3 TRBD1 TGTGCCATCAGTGACCAGGGGGGCGTTAATGAAAAACTGTTTTTT CAISDQGGVNEKLFF
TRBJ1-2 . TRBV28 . TGTGCCAGCAGGGTCCAGTCAGCTAACTATGGCTACACCTTC CASRVQSANYGYTF
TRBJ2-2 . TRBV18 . TGTGCCAGCTCCCTTATTGCGGGACCAAACACCGGGGAGCTGTTTTTT CASSLIAGPNTGELFF
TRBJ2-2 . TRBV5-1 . TGCGCCAGCAGCTTGGTGGTTGGAGCGGGCAACACCGGGGAGCTGTTTTTT CASSLVVGAGNTGELFF
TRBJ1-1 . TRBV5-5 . TGTGCCAGCAGCTTTACAGGGAACACTGAAGCTTTCTTT CASSFTGNTEAFF
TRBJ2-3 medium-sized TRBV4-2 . TGTGCCAGCAGCCAAGTTACTAGCACAGATACGCAGTATTTT CASSQVTSTDTQYF
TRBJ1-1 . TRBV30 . TGTGCCTGGAGTGTACAGGGGAACACTGAAGCTTTCTTT CAWSVQGNTEAFF
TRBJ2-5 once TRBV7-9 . TGTGCCAGCAGCTTACAACAGGCGAAGGGGACCCAGTACTTC CASSLQQAKGTQYF
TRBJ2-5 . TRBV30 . TGTGCCTGGAGTGTACTGGATCGGCAAGAGACCCAGTACTTC CAWSVLDRQETQYF
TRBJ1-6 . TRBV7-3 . TGTGCCAGCAGCTTAAATCGAAATTCACCCCTCCACTTT CASSLNRNSPLHF
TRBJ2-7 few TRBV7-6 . TGTGCCAGCAGCTTAGAACGCTCCTACGAGCAGTACTTC CASSLERSYEQYF
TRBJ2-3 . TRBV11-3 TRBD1 TGTGCCAGCAGCCAATCTTATATTCAGGGGGAGTACACAGATACGCAGTATTTT CASSQSYIQGEYTDTQYF
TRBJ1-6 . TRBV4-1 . TGCGCCAGCAGCCAAGATCAGGGTCGGCATTCACCCCTCCACTTT CASSQDQGRHSPLHF
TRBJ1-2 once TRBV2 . TGTGCCAGCAACTCCGGGGTTCCTAGCTATGGCTACACCTTC CASNSGVPSYGYTF
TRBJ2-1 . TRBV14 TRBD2 TGTGCCAGCAGCCACCTTAGCGGGAGGTTCCATGAGCAGTTCTTC CASSHLSGRFHEQFF
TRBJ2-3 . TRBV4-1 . TGCGCCAGCAGCCTAAAACAGGCGGAGGGTTCAGATACGCAGTATTTT CASSLKQAEGSDTQYF
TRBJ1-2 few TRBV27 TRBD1 TGTGCCAGCAGTAGCTTTCCTCCGGGACAGGGGGGCCTAGACTATGGCTACACCTTC CASSSFPPGQGGLDYGYTF
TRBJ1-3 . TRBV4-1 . TGCGCCAGCAGCCTCGGGACGGCTGGAAACACCATATATTTT CASSLGTAGNTIYF
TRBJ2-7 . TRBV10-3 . TGTGCCATCAGTGTGGTCAGGAACAGAGTACCCTACGAGCAGTACTTC CAISVVRNRVPYEQYF
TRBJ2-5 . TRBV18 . TGTGCCAGCTCACCCCGTCAAGGGGCGGACATAGAGACCCAGTACTTC CASSPRQGADIETQYF
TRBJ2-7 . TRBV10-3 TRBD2 TGTGCCATCATGGGTCGACTAGCTGAACCCTACGAGCAGTACTTC CAIMGRLAEPYEQYF
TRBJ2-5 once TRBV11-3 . TGTGCCAGCAGCCCTGGGACACCAAACCAAGAGACCCAGTACTTC CASSPGTPNQETQYF